What follows are 28 T cell receptor beta chains derived from one specimen sequenced in a study of cytotoxic CD8 clonotypes in ibrutinib-treated CLL. Clones were read by immunoSEQ multiplex PCR, and TCRdb kept only the in-frame ones, dropping some. There are 20,000 to 30,000 clones in the sample; roughly two thirds occur only once, and roughly half lies in the top ten. This material consisted of PBMCs, taken at disease progression, from a patient treated with ibrutinib. The receptor set was obtained from a human donor with chronic lymphocytic leukemia.

This chain links TRBV11-2 with TRBJ1-1; TRBD1 is a possible D gene (5 bases). Germline values: CDR1 SGHAT, CDR2 FQNNGV. With 5 bases removed from V and 5 bases from J, the gap between germline ends came to 9 bases. The CDR3 loop spans 12 amino acids. CDR3 amino acids: CASSPRVTEAFF. Here the CDR3 DNA reads TGTGCCAGCAGCCCCAGGGTGACTGAAGCTTTCTTT.

This rearrangement joins TRBV10-3 to TRBJ1-2; D remains ambiguous. CDR1 and CDR2 from the germline V gene are ENHRY and SYGVKD. The CDR3 has 14 amino acids. The V gene lost 3 bases and the J gene lost 3 bases, with 11 bases spanning the gap. In DNA form, the CDR3 reads TGTGCCATCAGTGAAGGGCCAGGAGACTATGGCTACACCTTC. Its protein product is CAISEGPGDYGYTF.

Details on this clone: The junction and the germline gene differ at one end; a read error may be behind it. The rearrangement links TRBV9 to TRBJ2-2, with D maybe TRBD2 (6 bases). Germline V gene lookup returns CDR1 SGDLS and CDR2 YYNGEE. The CDR3 contains 16 residues. The CDR3 nucleotides read TGTGCCAGCAGCGTCGCCGGGACTCCAAACAGCGGGGAGCTGTTTTTT. Translating gives CASSVAGTPNSGELFF. The full variable domain, with the rest looked up from reference TRBV9 and TRBJ2-2, is DSGVTQTPKHLITATGQRVTLRCSPRSGDLSVYWYQQSLDQGLQFLIQYYNGEERAKGNILERFSAQQFPDLHSELNLSSLELGDSALYFCASSVAGTPNSGELFFGEGSRLTVL.

The chain combines TRBV5-1 with TRBJ1-6; D not resolved. The V and J ends lost 2 bases and 9 bases respectively, with 15 bases between them. Germline CDR1 SGHRS, CDR2 YFSETQ. The CDR3 loop spans 15 amino acids. The CDR3 protein is CASSLGVQPSSPLHF. DNA of the CDR3: TGCGCCAGCAGCTTAGGTGTTCAGCCCTCTTCACCCCTCCACTTT. Based on the CDR3 plus reference TRBV5-1 and TRBJ1-6, the full variable domain is KAGVTQTPRYLIKTRGQQVTLSCSPISGHRSVSWYQQTPGQGLQFLFEYFSETQRNKGNFPGRFSGRQFSNSRSEMNVSTLELGDSALYLCASSLGVQPSSPLHFGNGTRLTVT.

The chain joins TRBV2 to TRBJ1-1, with 10 nucleotides matching TRBD1. With 7 bases clipped from V and 2 bases from J, the junction kept 13 bases outside the gene matches. This CDR3 is 17 amino acids long. Germline assignment: CDR1 SNHLY and CDR2 FYNNEI. The CDR3 here is CASNTPGQGGGNTEAFF. The CDR3 DNA reads as TGTGCCAGCAACACCCCTGGACAGGGGGGAGGAAACACTGAAGCTTTCTTT.

This clone was seen a single time. The chain has TRBV7-3 and TRBJ1-2; TRBD1 might be the D (5 bases). CDR3 size: 14 residues. Germline CDR1 SGHTA, CDR2 FQGTGA. V was trimmed by 2 bases and J by 7 bases, leaving 14 bases between them. The CDR3 sequence is CASSLSPGGVGYTF. The CDR3, as DNA: TGTGCCAGCAGCTTATCCCCTGGGGGGGTTGGCTACACCTTC. The variable domain in full, with the rest retrieved from reference TRBV7-3 and TRBJ1-2, is GAGVSQTPSNKVTEKGKYVELRCDPISGHTALYWYRQSLGQGPEFLIYFQGTGAADDSGLPNDRFFAVRPEGSVSTLKIQRTERGDSAVYLCASSLSPGGVGYTFGSGTRLTVV.

The rearrangement joins TRBV5-1 to TRBJ1-2; 9 bases line up with TRBD1. The CDR3 loop spans 16 amino acids. The germline CDR1 and CDR2 sequences are SGHRS and YFSETQ. Germline trimming cut 3 bases from V and 4 bases from J; bases unmatched to any gene: 10. The CDR3, as DNA: TGCGCCAGCAGCTCCGTAGAGGGGACAGGGACCTATGGCTACACCTTC. Protein sequence: CASSSVEGTGTYGYTF.

This clone was found a few times. The chain combines TRBV5-6 with TRBJ2-1, with unresolved D. CDR3 length: 13 residues. Trimming took off 7 bases at V and 4 bases at J, with 12 bases between the two ends. Germline-derived CDR1 and CDR2 are SGHDT and YYEEEE. The CDR3 sequence: CASSLGQYNEQFF. CDR3 sequence (DNA): TGTGCCAGCTCCCTTGGGCAGTACAATGAGCAGTTCTTC. The variable domain in full, with the rest retrieved from reference TRBV5-6 and TRBJ2-1, is DAGVTQSPTHLIKTRGQQVTLRCSPKSGHDTVSWYQQALGQGPQFIFQYYEEEERQRGNFPDRFSGHQFPNYSSELNVNALLLGDSALYLCASSLGQYNEQFFGPGTRLTVL.

The chain joins TRBV4-2 to TRBJ1-2; D is unresolved. Looked up from germline, CDR1 is LGHNA and CDR2 is YNFKEQ. V was cut by 0 bases and J by 5 bases, with 16 bases left in between. This CDR3 has 16 residues. The CDR3 region is CASSQESRWAFYGYTF. CDR3 coding DNA: TGTGCCAGCAGCCAAGAGAGTCGGTGGGCTTTTTATGGCTACACCTTC.

The J gene is TRBJ2-2, the V gene TRBV9; D is undetermined. V was pared by 1 base and J by 7 bases, with 5 bases between. CDR1 and CDR2 (germline): SGDLS, YYNGEE. The CDR3 spans 12 residues. In nucleotides, the CDR3 is TGTGCCAGCAGCGTAAGAGGCGGGGAGCTGTTTTTT. It translates to CASSVRGGELFF.

The chain recombines TRBV4-1 with TRBJ1-1, with D possibly TRBD1 on 6 matching bases. CDR3 length equals 14 residues. Germline values: CDR1 MGHRA, CDR2 YSYEKL. Trimming took 1 base from V and 1 from J, leaving 7 bases between them. The CDR3 nucleotides are TGCGCCAGCAGCCAAGTGGGACAGAACACTGAAGCTTTCTTT. Protein: CASSQVGQNTEAFF.

The chain combines TRBV27 with TRBJ2-1, with D possibly called TRBD1 or TRBD2 (6 bases each). Per germline, CDR1 MNHEY and CDR2 SMNVEV (reference sequence). The CDR3 covers 15 residues. V gave up 8 bases and J gave up 7 bases, with 21 bases separating them. CDR3 nucleotide sequence: TGTGCCAGCTCCCTCCGGGGGCCCACCCCGAATGAGCAGTTCTTC. Amino acid sequence: CASSLRGPTPNEQFF.

Within the sample, this clone is medium-sized. The gene calls are TRBV6-5 and TRBJ2-2; no firm D call. V was pared by 7 bases and J by 7 bases, with 4 bases between. Germline V gives CDR1 MNHEY, CDR2 SVGAGI. The CDR3 runs to 10 residues. The CDR3 loop reads CASNYGELFF. CDR3 bases: TGTGCCAGCAACTACGGGGAGCTGTTTTTT.

The chain uses TRBV6-5 and TRBJ1-6; D gene unclear. The V end lost 2 bases, the J end lost 0 bases, and 8 bases lay between the germline ends. This CDR3 spans 16 amino acids. Germline V lookup: CDR1 MNHEY, CDR2 SVGAGI. DNA of the CDR3: TGTGCCAGCAGTTACGGCAGAAACTCCTATAATTCACCCCTCCACTTT. It yields the protein CASSYGRNSYNSPLHF.

This chain connects TRBV11-2 to TRBJ2-2, with 9 bases that match TRBD1. The V and J ends lost 5 bases and 1 base, in that order; junction bases with no gene match: 11. Germline values: CDR1 SGHAT, CDR2 FQNNGV. The CDR3 has 18 residues. This CDR3 reads CASSLLPGQGGNTGELFF. The CDR3 coding sequence is TGTGCCAGCAGCCTGCTACCGGGACAGGGAGGGAACACCGGGGAGCTGTTTTTT. Filled out from reference TRBV11-2 and TRBJ2-2, the complete variable domain reads EAGVAQSPRYKIIEKRQSVAFWCNPISGHATLYWYQQILGQGPKLLIQFQNNGVVDDSQLPKDRFSAERLKGVDSTLKIQPAKLEDSAVYLCASSLLPGQGGNTGELFFGEGSRLTVL.

This clone was seen a handful of times. This chain links TRBV7-8 with TRBJ1-1, with a weak D call TRBD1 (6 bases). In germline, CDR1 is SGHVS, CDR2 FQNEAQ. The CDR3 runs 12 residues. V was shortened by 0 bases and J by 10 bases, with 9 bases between the two germline ends. CDR3 nucleotide sequence: TGTGCCAGCAGCTTAGCGGAGGGGGTAGCTTTCTTT. This gives the protein CASSLAEGVAFF. Combining the CDR3 with reference TRBV7-8 and TRBJ1-1 gives the whole variable domain GAGVSQSPRYKVAKRGQDVALRCDPISGHVSLFWYQQALGQGPEFLTYFQNEAQLDKSGLPSDRFFAERPEGSVSTLKIQRTQQEDSAVYLCASSLAEGVAFFGQGTRLTVV.

This sequence joins TRBV6-5 and TRBJ1-2; no firm D call. V was cut by 6 bases and J by 8 bases, with 10 bases left in between. The CDR3 sequence is 11 residues long. Germline V CDR1 and CDR2: MNHEY, SVGAGI. CDR3 region: CASSLPGGYTF. Here the CDR3 DNA reads TGTGCCAGCAGCCTACCGGGGGGCTACACCTTC.

This clone has a handful of counts. DNA of the CDR3: TGTGCCAGCAGCGTAGCCGGCGCCTCCTACAATGAGCAGTTCTTC. This translates into CASSVAGASYNEQFF. The V gene is TRBV9, the J gene TRBJ2-1, with unresolved D. CDR3 length equals 15 residues. CDR1 SGDLS and CDR2 YYNGEE come from the germline V gene. Trimming took 0 bases from V and 0 from J, leaving 7 bases between them.

This clone was seen more than once but under ten times. Other DNA sequences in this specimen translate into the identical CDR3. The genes are TRBV5-1 and TRBJ2-7; no definite D call. Trimming pared 0 bases from V and 3 bases from J, leaving 1 base between. Germline assignment: CDR1 SGHRS and CDR2 YFSETQ. The CDR3 runs 11 residues. The chain's CDR3 is CASSLDYEQYF. The CDR3 DNA sequence: TGCGCCAGCAGCTTGGACTACGAGCAGTACTTC.

This clone appeared many times. CDR3 coding DNA: TGCGCCAGCAGCCCGGGACAGGGTCCGGTAAACGAGCAGTACTTC. This codes for CASSPGQGPVNEQYF. This rearrangement joins TRBV5-1 to TRBJ2-7; 9 bases are a match to TRBD1. This CDR3 has 15 amino acids. Trimming took 4 bases from V and 5 from J; bases not matched to a gene: 10. Germline V lookup: CDR1 SGHRS, CDR2 YFSETQ.

The gene calls are TRBV7-8 and TRBJ2-7; 8 bases align to TRBD2. Unmatched junction bases numbered 6, after V lost 5 bases and J lost 0 bases. Per germline, CDR1 SGHVS and CDR2 FQNEAQ. The length of the CDR3 is 15 residues. CDR3 residues: CASSVGLGGSYEQYF. In DNA, the CDR3 is TGTGCCAGCAGCGTGGGACTAGGGGGCTCCTACGAGCAGTACTTC. Full variable domain (rest looked up from reference TRBV7-8 and TRBJ2-7): GAGVSQSPRYKVAKRGQDVALRCDPISGHVSLFWYQQALGQGPEFLTYFQNEAQLDKSGLPSDRFFAERPEGSVSTLKIQRTQQEDSAVYLCASSVGLGGSYEQYFGPGTRLTVT.

This clone was recorded a few times. This chain connects TRBV25-1 to TRBJ2-7, with D possibly TRBD1 on 6 matching bases. CDR3 length: 10 residues. In germline, CDR1 is MGHDK, CDR2 SYGVNS. V was clipped by 5 bases and J by 9 bases, with 8 bases between them. This CDR3 is CASSSGAQYF. CDR3 in DNA: TGTGCCAGCAGTTCAGGGGCGCAGTACTTC.

J is TRBJ2-1 and V is TRBV7-9; D call uncertain. Trimming left V 1 base short and J 3 bases short, with 1 base between. Germline CDR1 SEHNR, CDR2 FQNEAQ (reference sequence). This CDR3 region has 12 residues. CDR3 DNA: TGTGCCAGCAGCTTAGGCTACAATGAGCAGTTCTTC. Amino acids: CASSLGYNEQFF.

The chain recombines TRBV27 with TRBJ2-1; tentatively, D is TRBD1 (6 bases). The CDR3 runs to 17 residues. Germline V CDR1 and CDR2: MNHEY, SMNVEV (reference sequence). V dropped 3 bases and J dropped 7 bases, with 22 bases sitting between them. The CDR3 DNA is TGTGCCAGCAGTTTGTGGCAGGGGCACATAGTTATGAATGAGCAGTTCTTC. Encoded protein: CASSLWQGHIVMNEQFF.

The rearrangement joins TRBV6-1 to TRBJ1-3, with D perhaps matching TRBD1 (6 bases). This CDR3 spans 14 amino acids. Germline lookup yields CDR1 MNHNS and CDR2 SASEGT. Trimming removed 5 bases at V and 2 bases at J, with 10 bases between. CDR3: CASSTGSAGNTIYF. The CDR3 coding sequence is TGTGCCAGCAGTACAGGGTCTGCTGGAAACACCATATATTTT.

This clone was detected only a few times. The chain couples TRBV7-9 to TRBJ1-5, with D possibly matching TRBD1 (5 bases). The length of the CDR3 is 15 residues. Trimming shortened V by 8 bases and J by 2 bases, and 16 bases separated the two germline ends. Germline V CDR1 and CDR2: SEHNR, FQNEAQ (reference sequence). The CDR3 protein is CASLGEGGGNQPQHF. For the CDR3, the DNA is TGTGCCAGCCTGGGGGAAGGAGGAGGCAATCAGCCCCAGCATTTT.

In its sample, this clone was seen once. V gene TRBV11-2 combines with J gene TRBJ2-3; D gene uncertain. Trimming stripped 5 bases from V and 6 bases from J, with 12 bases between. This CDR3 region has 13 residues. Germline lookup yields CDR1 SGHAT and CDR2 FQNNGV. Here the CDR3 DNA reads TGTGCCAGCAGCGCTTCCTTCCTGGATACGCAGTATTTT. Translated: CASSASFLDTQYF.

The chain carries TRBV19 and TRBJ2-7, with D uncertain. Trimming stripped 6 bases from V and 2 bases from J, with 17 bases between. This CDR3 contains 15 residues. Germline values: CDR1 LNHDA, CDR2 SQIVND (reference sequence). The CDR3 DNA reads TGTGCCAGTAGCCCGGAGTTAGAAGGGCCCTACGAGCAGTACTTC. It translates to CASSPELEGPYEQYF.